The 21 T cell receptor beta chains below come from one sample, sequenced in a study of T cell responses to AZD1222 COVID-19 vaccine. Repertoires were generated with immunoSEQ multiplex PCR, while TCRdb's copy carries only in-frame clones and drops some. The sample contains some 120,000 clones, 85% to 90% of which appear only once. The sequencing here drew on peripheral blood, taken on day 0 of AZD1222 vaccination. Receptor source: an adult in good health.

The rearrangement joins TRBV5-6 to TRBJ1-4; 7 nucleotides match TRBD1. With V trimmed by 3 bases and J by 6 bases, 5 bases remained unmatched. This CDR3 is 14 amino acids long. The germline gives CDR1 SGHDT, CDR2 YYEEEE. The chain's CDR3 is CASSSGQVDEKLFF. CDR3 nucleotides: TGTGCCAGCAGCTCCGGACAGGTTGATGAAAAACTGTTTTTT.

The chain combines TRBV5-4 with TRBJ2-5; the D gene could be TRBD1 or TRBD2 (5 bases each). V lost 3 bases and J lost 4, with 16 bases in between. The CDR3 spans 15 residues. In germline, CDR1 is SGHNT, CDR2 YYREEE (reference sequence). The CDR3 sequence: CASSSGTGGLETQYF. DNA for the CDR3: TGTGCCAGCAGCTCCGGGACGGGTGGTTTAGAGACCCAGTACTTC.

This rearrangement joins TRBV2 to TRBJ1-2, with D possibly matching TRBD1 (5 bases). V shed 6 bases and J shed 3 bases, with 8 bases lying between them. Germline CDR1 reads SNHLY; CDR2 reads FYNNEI. The CDR3 totals 12 residues. CDR3 region: CASRQEDYGYTF. CDR3 nucleotide sequence: TGTGCCAGCAGACAGGAAGACTATGGCTACACCTTC.

The chain links TRBV7-2 to TRBJ2-6; 7 nucleotides match TRBD1. Germline-derived CDR1 and CDR2 are SGHTA and FQGNSA. The CDR3 totals 16 residues. As DNA, the CDR3 is TGTAAACCCGGGACAGTGAAATATTCTGGGGCCAACGTCCTGACTTTC. This encodes CKPGTVKYSGANVLTF.

The chain uses TRBV6-2 or TRBV6-3 and TRBJ2-3; D gene uncertain. CDR1 and CDR2 from the germline V gene are MNHEY and SVGEGT. With 5 bases removed from V and 6 bases from J, the gap between germline ends came to 6 bases. The CDR3 has 11 residues. The DNA for the CDR3 is TGTGCCAGCAGTAAGCTGGATACGCAGTATTTT. Protein product: CASSKLDTQYF.

The chain combines TRBV4-3 with TRBJ1-1, with D possibly TRBD1 on 6 matching bases. Germline CDR1 LGHNA, CDR2 YSLEER. With 3 bases removed from V and 2 bases from J, the gap between germline ends came to 22 bases. There are 18 residues in the CDR3. The CDR3 bases are TGCGCCAGCAGCCACTTGGGGAGTAGGGGGGCGGGAAACACTGAAGCTTTCTTT. The encoded protein is CASSHLGSRGAGNTEAFF.

The rearrangement links TRBV6-5 to TRBJ1-4; D is uncertain. The V and J ends lost 6 bases and 3 bases respectively, with 11 bases between them. This CDR3 spans 14 amino acids. In germline, CDR1 is MNHEY, CDR2 SVGAGI. For the CDR3, the DNA is TGTGCCAGCAGATCAACCGAAGCTAATGAAAAACTGTTTTTT. Its protein is CASRSTEANEKLFF.

V and J are TRBV6-1 and TRBJ1-2; D is unresolved. The CDR3 length is 15 residues. CDR1 is MNHNS, CDR2 SASEGT, per germline. The V end was cut by 1 base, the J end by 7 bases, with 16 bases between. DNA for the CDR3: TGTGCCAGCAGTGAAGATCGGTGGGGAAGAAGTGGCTACACCTTC. Its translation is CASSEDRWGRSGYTF.

This rearrangement joins TRBV5-4 to TRBJ2-3; 8 bases are shared with TRBD2. This CDR3 spans 14 amino acids. V shed 4 bases and J 4 bases; nucleotides not matched to a gene: 5. The germline V gene has CDR1 SGHNT and CDR2 YYREEE (reference sequence). The CDR3 bases are TGTGCCAGCAGCGAAAGCGGGAGTGCAGATACGCAGTATTTT. Protein: CASSESGSADTQYF. The whole variable domain, remainder taken from reference TRBV5-4 and TRBJ2-3, is ETGVTQSPTHLIKTRGQQVTLRCSSQSGHNTVSWYQQALGQGPQFIFQYYREEENGRGNFPPRFSGLQFPNYSSELNVNALELDDSALYLCASSESGSADTQYFGPGTRLTVL.

This clone was seen only a few times. The rearrangement joins TRBV6-2 or TRBV6-3 to TRBJ2-7; the D call may be TRBD1 or TRBD2 (5 bases each). The CDR3 consists of 16 residues. Germline assignment: CDR1 MNHEY and CDR2 SVGEGT. V was clipped by 6 bases and J by 2 bases, with 20 bases between them. CDR3 sequence (DNA): TGTGCCAGCAGCCCTGGACGGTCGGGGACGCCCTACGAGCAGTACTTC. Amino acid sequence: CASSPGRSGTPYEQYF.

The chain joins TRBV5-1 to TRBJ2-6; D may be TRBD1 (5 bases). Trimming stripped 4 bases from V and 4 bases from J, with 18 bases between. CDR1 and CDR2 from the germline V gene are SGHRS and YFSETQ. The CDR3 totals 17 residues. This CDR3 reads CASSPGRDSGGANVLTF. CDR3 sequence (DNA): TGCGCCAGCAGCCCAGGAAGAGACAGTGGGGGGGCCAACGTCCTGACTTTC.

The rearrangement uses TRBV9 and TRBJ1-2; 10 bases map to TRBD1. The CDR3 is 14 residues long. Germline-derived CDR1 and CDR2 are SGDLS and YYNGEE. The V and J ends lost 7 bases and 4 bases, in that order; junction bases with no gene match: 7. CDR3 residues: CASQPTGGGYGYTF. CDR3 DNA sequence: TGTGCCAGCCAACCGACAGGGGGCGGCTATGGCTACACCTTC. The whole variable domain, remainder taken from reference TRBV9 and TRBJ1-2, is DSGVTQTPKHLITATGQRVTLRCSPRSGDLSVYWYQQSLDQGLQFLIQYYNGEERAKGNILERFSAQQFPDLHSELNLSSLELGDSALYFCASQPTGGGYGYTFGSGTRLTVV.

The V call is TRBV7-8, the J call TRBJ1-1; 12 bases align to TRBD1. Germline V gene lookup returns CDR1 SGHVS and CDR2 FQNEAQ. The CDR3 length is 14 residues. The trim removed 3 bases at V and 6 bases at J, leaving 2 bases unmatched. CDR3 in DNA: TGTGCCAGCAGCTTCGGGACAGGGGGCTCTGAAGCTTTCTTT. Its protein is CASSFGTGGSEAFF.

The V call is TRBV5-1, the J call TRBJ1-4, with unresolved D. Per germline, CDR1 SGHRS and CDR2 YFSETQ. The CDR3 is made up of 14 amino acids. V was pared by 6 bases and J by 4 bases, with 13 bases between. The CDR3 DNA is TGCGCCAGCACGGCAGGCATGAGTAATGAAAAACTGTTTTTT. This encodes CASTAGMSNEKLFF.

The chain is built from TRBV3-1 (or the pseudogene TRBV3-2) and TRBJ2-2; D ambiguous. Per germline, CDR1 LGHDT and CDR2 YNNKEL (reference sequence). The CDR3 has 15 residues. V dropped 1 base and J dropped 4 bases, with 10 bases sitting between them. Written as DNA, the CDR3 is TGTGCCAGCAGCCAAGTCCTTTTATCCACCGGGGAGCTGTTTTTT. Protein product: CASSQVLLSTGELFF.

V usage is TRBV7-2 and J usage is TRBJ2-5; 8 bases are a match to TRBD2. This CDR3 region has 16 residues. Germline V gives CDR1 SGHTA, CDR2 FQGNSA. Trimming removed 1 base from V and 0 bases from J; junction bases left unmatched: 4. CDR3 in amino acids: CASSLEVGRDQETQYF. The CDR3 DNA reads as TGTGCCAGCAGCTTAGAGGTCGGGAGGGACCAAGAGACCCAGTACTTC.

The chain uses TRBV7-2 and TRBJ2-1; TRBD2 matches 12 bases. The CDR3 spans 14 residues. Germline CDR1 is SGHTA and CDR2 is FQGNSA. The V and J ends lost 7 bases and 6 bases, in that order; junction bases with no gene match: 4. The CDR3 here is CASMLTSGGNEQFF. CDR3 nucleotides: TGTGCCAGCATGCTGACTAGCGGGGGCAATGAGCAGTTCTTC.

The chain recombines TRBV6-2 or TRBV6-3 with TRBJ1-2; 7 nucleotides match TRBD1. The CDR3 extends over 16 amino acids. J was trimmed by 4 bases and V by 4 bases; bases with no gene match: 12. Germline V CDR1 and CDR2: MNHEY, SVGEGT. The CDR3 DNA sequence: TGTGCCAGCAGTTCGGCCGCAGGGGGAAACTCCTATGGCTACACCTTC. Translation gives CASSSAAGGNSYGYTF.

This rearrangement joins TRBV10-1 to TRBJ2-5; tentatively, D is TRBD1 (6 bases). Trimming removed 2 bases from V and 2 bases from J, with 12 bases in between. The CDR3 contains 15 residues. The germline CDR1 and CDR2 sequences are WNHNN and SYGVQD (reference sequence). The CDR3 protein is CASSEPTGFQETQYF. The CDR3 DNA reads TGCGCCAGCAGTGAGCCGACAGGTTTTCAAGAGACCCAGTACTTC.

The chain joins TRBV5-1 to TRBJ1-5; a weak D match, TRBD1 (5 bases). The CDR3 is made up of 14 amino acids. The germline V and J ends were trimmed by 4 bases and 5 bases, with 13 bases remaining between them. Germline V gives CDR1 SGHRS, CDR2 YFSETQ. DNA of the CDR3: TGCGCCAGCAGCCAGGGAGGGAGAGATCAGCCCCAGCATTTT. Its translation: CASSQGGRDQPQHF.

The chain combines TRBV15 with TRBJ1-5; 9 bases are a match to TRBD1. CDR3 length: 16 residues. Per the germline V gene, CDR1 is LNHNV and CDR2 is YYDKDF (reference sequence). J was trimmed by 1 base and V by 8 bases; bases with no gene match: 9. CDR3 DNA sequence: TGTGCCACCCGTCGGACAGGGGATGGGAGCAATCAGCCCCAGCATTTT. This gives the protein CATRRTGDGSNQPQHF.